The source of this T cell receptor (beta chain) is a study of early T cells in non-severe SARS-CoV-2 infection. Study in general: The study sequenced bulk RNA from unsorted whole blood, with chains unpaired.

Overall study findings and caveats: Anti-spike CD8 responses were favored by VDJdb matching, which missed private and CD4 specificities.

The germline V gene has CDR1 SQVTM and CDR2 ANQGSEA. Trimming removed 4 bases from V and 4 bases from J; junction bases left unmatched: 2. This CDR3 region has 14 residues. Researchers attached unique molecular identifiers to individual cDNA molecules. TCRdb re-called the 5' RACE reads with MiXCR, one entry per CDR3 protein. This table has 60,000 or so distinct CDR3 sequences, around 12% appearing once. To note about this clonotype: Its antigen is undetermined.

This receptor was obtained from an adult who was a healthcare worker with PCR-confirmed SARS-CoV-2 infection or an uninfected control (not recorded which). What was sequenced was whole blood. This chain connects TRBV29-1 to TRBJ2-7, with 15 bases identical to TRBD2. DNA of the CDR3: TGCAGCGTTGTCGGACTAGCGGGAGGGTACGAGCAGTACTTC. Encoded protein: CSVVGLAGGYEQYF.